This T cell receptor (beta chain) was recorded in a study of human T cells and chemical hapten exposure. Study background: Upper inner arm skin measuring about 2 cm by about 2 cm received 2% DPC for sensitization.

This clonotype has a handful of counts. What it recognizes is unknown. Described time point: patch test 1, 2 weeks after DPC sensitization. The sample's treatment: therapeutic diphenylcyclopropenone sensitization with weekly scalp DPC. Attachment of unique molecular identifiers to individual cDNA molecules was performed in the library. One entry per CDR3 protein results from TCRdb running MiXCR on the RACE reads. This sample has about 340,000 distinct CDR3 sequences, with roughly 6.9% found just once. Study findings and constraints: Compared with pre-sensitization or healthy control sets, expanded TCRs clustered more.

The TCR comes from a woman under 30 with alopecia areata. Some clones in this sample may be carry-over from other donors' samples. The specimen comprised whole blood, sampled in connection with sensitization to the hapten diphenylcyclopropenone (DPC).

DNA for the CDR3: TGTGCCAGCTCACCAACAGGGCCGAACACTGAAGCTTTCTTT. Amino acid sequence: CASSPTGPNTEAFF. This rearrangement joins TRBV18 to TRBJ1-1; D possibly corresponds to TRBD1 (6 bases). V gave up 2 bases and J gave up 1 base, with 8 bases separating them. CDR1 is KGHSH, CDR2 LQKENI, per germline. The CDR3 is 14 amino acids.